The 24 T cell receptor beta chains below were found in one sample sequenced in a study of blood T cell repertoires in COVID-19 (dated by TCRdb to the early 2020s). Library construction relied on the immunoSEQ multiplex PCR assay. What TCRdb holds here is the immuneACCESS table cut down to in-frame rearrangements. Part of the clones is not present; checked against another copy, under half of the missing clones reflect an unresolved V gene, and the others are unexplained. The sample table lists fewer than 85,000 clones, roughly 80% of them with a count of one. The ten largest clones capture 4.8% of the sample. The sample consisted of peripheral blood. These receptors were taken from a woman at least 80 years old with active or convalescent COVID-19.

The CDR3 nucleotides are TGTGCCAGCAGTTACTCGTACACTAGCGGGGGGGCCGTCGGCAAAAACATTCAGTACTTC. This encodes CASSYSYTSGGAVGKNIQYF. The chain links TRBV6-2 or TRBV6-3 to TRBJ2-4; 13 nucleotides match TRBD2. Unmatched junction bases numbered 11, after V lost 0 bases and J lost 3 bases. The CDR3 has 20 residues. Germline CDR1 and CDR2: MNHEY and SVGEGT.

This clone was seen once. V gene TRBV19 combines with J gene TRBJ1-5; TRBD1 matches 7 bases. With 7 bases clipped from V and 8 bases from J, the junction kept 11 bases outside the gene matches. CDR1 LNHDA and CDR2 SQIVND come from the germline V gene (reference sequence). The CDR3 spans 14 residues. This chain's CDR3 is CASKRDRAKEPQHF. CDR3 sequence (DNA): TGTGCCAGTAAACGGGACAGAGCCAAGGAGCCCCAGCATTTT.

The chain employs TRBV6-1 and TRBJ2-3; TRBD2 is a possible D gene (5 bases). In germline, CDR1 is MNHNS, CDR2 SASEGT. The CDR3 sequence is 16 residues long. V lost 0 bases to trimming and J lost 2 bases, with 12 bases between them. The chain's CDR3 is CASSEALLRVTDTQYF. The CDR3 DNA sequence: TGTGCCAGCAGTGAAGCGCTTCTGCGGGTCACAGATACGCAGTATTTT.

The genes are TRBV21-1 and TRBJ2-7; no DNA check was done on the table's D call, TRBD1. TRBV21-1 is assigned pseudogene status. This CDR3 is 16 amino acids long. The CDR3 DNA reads TGTGCCAGCAGCCTCCACCCGGGACATCAATCCTACGAGCAGTACTTC. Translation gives CASSLHPGHQSYEQYF.

CDR3 sequence reads: CASSPLQGDQPQHF. The CDR3 bases are TGTGCCAGCAGCCCGCTACAGGGGGATCAGCCCCAGCATTTT. This chain links TRBV7-8 with TRBJ1-5, with 8 bases that match TRBD1. V shed 5 bases and J 5 bases; nucleotides not matched to a gene: 5. Germline-derived CDR1 and CDR2 are SGHVS and FQNEAQ. This CDR3 is built from 14 residues. The complete variable domain, with remaining parts taken from reference TRBV7-8 and TRBJ1-5, reads GAGVSQSPRYKVAKRGQDVALRCDPISGHVSLFWYQQALGQGPEFLTYFQNEAQLDKSGLPSDRFFAERPEGSVSTLKIQRTQQEDSAVYLCASSPLQGDQPQHFGDGTRLSIL.

As DNA, the CDR3 is TGTGCCAGCCTAGATCGCGGTGTCGAACTAGCGGGATTGAGCGGGGAGCTGTTTTTT. It translates to CASLDRGVELAGLSGELFF. The chain has TRBV11-3 and TRBJ2-2, with 10 bases aligning to TRBD2. The CDR3 spans 19 residues. The germline V gene has CDR1 SGHNT and CDR2 YENEEA. V dropped 8 bases and J dropped 7; count of bases not matched to a gene: 22.

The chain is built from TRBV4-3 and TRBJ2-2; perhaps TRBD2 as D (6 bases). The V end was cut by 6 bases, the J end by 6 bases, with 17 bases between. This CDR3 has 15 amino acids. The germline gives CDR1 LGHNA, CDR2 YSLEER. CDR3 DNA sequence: TGCGCCAGCAGTCGCGCGACTAGTGGTTCCGGGGAGCTGTTTTTT. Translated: CASSRATSGSGELFF.

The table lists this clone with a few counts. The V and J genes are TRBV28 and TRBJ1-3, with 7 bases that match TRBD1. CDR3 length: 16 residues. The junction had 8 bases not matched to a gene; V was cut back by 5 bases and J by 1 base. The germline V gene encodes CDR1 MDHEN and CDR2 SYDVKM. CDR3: CASSQLTGPSGNTIYF. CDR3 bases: TGTGCCAGCAGTCAGCTGACAGGGCCTTCTGGAAACACCATATATTTT.

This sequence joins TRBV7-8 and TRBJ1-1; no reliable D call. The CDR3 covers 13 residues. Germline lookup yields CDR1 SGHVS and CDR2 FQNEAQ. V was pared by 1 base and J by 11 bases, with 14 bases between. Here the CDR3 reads CASSLVGRYGAFF. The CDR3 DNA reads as TGTGCCAGCAGCTTAGTTGGTCGCTACGGGGCTTTCTTT.

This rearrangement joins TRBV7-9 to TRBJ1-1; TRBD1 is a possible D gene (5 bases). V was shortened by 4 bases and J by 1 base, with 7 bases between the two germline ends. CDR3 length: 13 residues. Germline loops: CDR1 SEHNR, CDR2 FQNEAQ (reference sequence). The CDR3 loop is CASSSQGNTEAFF. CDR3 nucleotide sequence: TGTGCCAGCAGCTCTCAGGGGAACACTGAAGCTTTCTTT.

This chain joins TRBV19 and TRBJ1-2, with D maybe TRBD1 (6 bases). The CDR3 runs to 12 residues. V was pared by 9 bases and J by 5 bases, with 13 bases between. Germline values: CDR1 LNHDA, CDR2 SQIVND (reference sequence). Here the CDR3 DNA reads TGTGCCAGCTGGGACATCTCATATGGCTACACCTTC. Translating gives CASWDISYGYTF.

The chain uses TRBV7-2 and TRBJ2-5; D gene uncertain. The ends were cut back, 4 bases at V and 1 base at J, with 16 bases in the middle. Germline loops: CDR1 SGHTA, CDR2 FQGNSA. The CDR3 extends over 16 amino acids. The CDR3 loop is CASSYMVTVSQETQYF. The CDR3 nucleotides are TGTGCCAGCAGCTATATGGTCACAGTAAGCCAAGAGACCCAGTACTTC.

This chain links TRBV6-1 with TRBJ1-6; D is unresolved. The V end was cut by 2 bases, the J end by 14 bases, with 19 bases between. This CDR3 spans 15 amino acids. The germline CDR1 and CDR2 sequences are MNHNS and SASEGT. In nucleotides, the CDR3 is TGTGCCAGCAGTGAAATGAATGGCTGGAGGCTGTCCCTCCACTTT. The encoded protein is CASSEMNGWRLSLHF.

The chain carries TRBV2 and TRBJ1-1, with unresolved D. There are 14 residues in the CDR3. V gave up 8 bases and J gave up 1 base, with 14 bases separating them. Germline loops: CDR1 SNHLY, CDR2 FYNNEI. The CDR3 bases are TGTGCCAGCGGAGTTCGTCGACGGAACACTGAAGCTTTCTTT. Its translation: CASGVRRRNTEAFF. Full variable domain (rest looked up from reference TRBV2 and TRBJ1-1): EPEVTQTPSHQVTQMGQEVILRCVPISNHLYFYWYRQILGQKVEFLVSFYNNEISEKSEIFDDQFSVERPDGSNFTLKIRSTKLEDSAMYFCASGVRRRNTEAFFGQGTRLTVV.

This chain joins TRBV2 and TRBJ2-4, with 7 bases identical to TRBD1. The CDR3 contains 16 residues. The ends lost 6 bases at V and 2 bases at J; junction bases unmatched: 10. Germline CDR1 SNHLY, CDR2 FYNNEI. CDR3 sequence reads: CASRQGLALSKNIQYF. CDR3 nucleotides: TGTGCCAGCAGACAGGGGTTAGCCCTATCCAAAAACATTCAGTACTTC.

CDR3 sequence (DNA): TGCGCCAGCAGCTTGGCAGGGATCCAAGCTTTCTTT. Translating it yields CASSLAGIQAFF. This chain joins TRBV5-1 and TRBJ1-1, with a weak D call TRBD1 (5 bases). The CDR3 length is 12 residues. The V gene's germline CDR1 is SGHRS and CDR2 YFSETQ. Trimming removed 0 bases at V and 9 bases at J, with 9 bases between.

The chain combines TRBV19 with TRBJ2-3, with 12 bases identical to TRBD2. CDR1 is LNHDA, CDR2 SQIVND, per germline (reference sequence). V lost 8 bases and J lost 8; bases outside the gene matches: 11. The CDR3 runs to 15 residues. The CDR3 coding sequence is TGTGCCAGTCGGCCGGGACTAGCGGGTCCCGGTACGCAGTATTTT. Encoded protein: CASRPGLAGPGTQYF.

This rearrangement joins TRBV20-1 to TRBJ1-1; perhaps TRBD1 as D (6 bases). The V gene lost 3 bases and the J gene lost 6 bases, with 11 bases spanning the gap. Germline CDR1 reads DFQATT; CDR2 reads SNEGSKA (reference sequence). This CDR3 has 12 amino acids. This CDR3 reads CSASLGAAEAFF. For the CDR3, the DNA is TGCAGTGCTAGTCTGGGGGCGGCTGAAGCTTTCTTT.

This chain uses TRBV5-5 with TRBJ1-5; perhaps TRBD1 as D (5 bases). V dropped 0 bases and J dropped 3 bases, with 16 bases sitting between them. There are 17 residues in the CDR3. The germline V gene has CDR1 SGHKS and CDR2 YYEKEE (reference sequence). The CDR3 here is CASSLAGAGRPNQPQHF. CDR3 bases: TGTGCCAGCAGCTTGGCTGGGGCAGGACGCCCCAATCAGCCCCAGCATTTT. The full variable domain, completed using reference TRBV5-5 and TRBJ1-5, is DAGVTQSPTHLIKTRGQQVTLRCSPISGHKSVSWYQQVLGQGPQFIFQYYEKEERGRGNFPDRFSARQFPNYSSELNVNALLLGDSALYLCASSLAGAGRPNQPQHFGDGTRLSIL.

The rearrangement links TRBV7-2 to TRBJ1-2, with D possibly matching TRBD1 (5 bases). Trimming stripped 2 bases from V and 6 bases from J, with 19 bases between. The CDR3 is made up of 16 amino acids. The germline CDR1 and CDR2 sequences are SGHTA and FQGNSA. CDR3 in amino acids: CASSLTPRGDSHGYTF. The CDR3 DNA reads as TGTGCCAGCAGCTTAACTCCGCGGGGCGATTCACATGGCTACACCTTC. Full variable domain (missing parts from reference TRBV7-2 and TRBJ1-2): GAGVSQSPSNKVTEKGKDVELRCDPISGHTALYWYRQSLGQGLEFLIYFQGNSAPDKSGLPSDRFSAERTGGSVSTLTIQRTQQEDSAVYLCASSLTPRGDSHGYTFGSGTRLTVV.

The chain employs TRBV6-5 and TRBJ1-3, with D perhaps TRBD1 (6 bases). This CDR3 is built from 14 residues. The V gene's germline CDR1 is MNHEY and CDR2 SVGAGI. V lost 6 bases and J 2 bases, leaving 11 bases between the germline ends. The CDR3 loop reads CASSLRDTGNTIYF. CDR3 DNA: TGTGCCAGCAGCCTCCGGGACACTGGAAACACCATATATTTT.

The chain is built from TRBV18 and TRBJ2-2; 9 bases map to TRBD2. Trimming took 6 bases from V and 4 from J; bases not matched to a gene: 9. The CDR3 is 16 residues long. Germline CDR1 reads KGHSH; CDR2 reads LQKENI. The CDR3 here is CASSLAGAFSTGELFF. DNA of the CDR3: TGTGCCAGCTCTTTAGCGGGAGCCTTCAGCACCGGGGAGCTGTTTTTT.

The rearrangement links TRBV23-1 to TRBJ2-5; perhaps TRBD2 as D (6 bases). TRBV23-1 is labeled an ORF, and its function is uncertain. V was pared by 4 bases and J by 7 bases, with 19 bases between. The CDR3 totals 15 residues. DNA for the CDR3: TGCGCCAGCAGTCGATCTAGATCGGGGGATGGGACCCAGTACTTC. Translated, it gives CASSRSRSGDGTQYF.

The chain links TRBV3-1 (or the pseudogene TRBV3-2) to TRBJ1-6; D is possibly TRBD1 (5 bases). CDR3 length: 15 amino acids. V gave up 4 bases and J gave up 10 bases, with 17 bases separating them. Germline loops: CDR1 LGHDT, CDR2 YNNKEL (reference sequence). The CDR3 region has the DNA TGTGCCAGCAGCCTGGGGACTCTAAAAAACTCACCCCTCCACTTT. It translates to CASSLGTLKNSPLHF.